The present T cell receptor (beta chain) was sequenced within a study of regulatory T cells in long-lasting Graves disease. CDR1 and CDR2 from the germline V gene are SQVTM and ANQGSEA. Trimming stripped 7 bases from V and 8 bases from J, with 14 bases between. The length of the CDR3 is 11 residues. Building the TCR beta libraries relied on iRepertoire HTBI primers, and CDR3 regions underwent Arm-PCR. MiXCR, run by TCRdb on the multiplex PCR reads, gives a single entry per CDR3 protein. The sample yields a few hundred thousand distinct CDR3 sequences, roughly 23% seen once. Time point defined: persistent/refractory GD, antithyroid drugs over 5 years with positive TRAb. The TCR library was made from RNA that had been extracted from PBMCs in TRIzol.

The specimen comprised peripheral blood mononuclear cells (PBMCs), sampled when the disease was refractory, from a patient treated with antithyroid drugs. The chain carries TRBV29-1 and TRBJ1-1; D unresolved. This receptor was obtained from a woman aged 40 to 50 with Graves disease. The CDR3 here is CSGEGQGEAFF. The DNA of the CDR3 is TGCAGCGGTGAGGGTCAAGGGGAAGCTTTCTTT.